This T cell receptor (beta chain) is from a study of patients and donors after allogeneic stem cell transplantation. TCRdb recomputed calls from the RT-PCR reads with MiXCR, one row per CDR3 protein. The sample shows over 130,000 distinct CDR3 sequences, approximately 40% of them seen only once. The V gene's germline CDR1 is MGHDK and CDR2 SYGVNS. V was pared by 3 bases and J by 5 bases, with 16 bases between. The CDR3 extends over 15 amino acids. This receptor was identified in a human donor who was either an allogeneic HSCT recipient or a stem cell or donor lymphocyte infusion donor (not recorded which). It is not recorded whose cells these are; they may come from a transplant donor. Sequenced input: blood, either unsorted or a sorted T cell fraction (not recorded which). The chain links TRBV25-1 to TRBJ2-5; TRBD2 is a possible D gene (6 bases). CDR3 loop: CASSDPGRGIETQYF. The CDR3 DNA follows: TGTGCCAGCAGTGATCCCGGACGGGGGATTGAGACCCAGTACTTC.